One sample yielded the 20 T cell receptor beta chains listed below, sequenced in a study of T-cell reconstitution after alpha-beta-depleted transplantation in children. Preparation of the TCRbeta library was carried out with unique molecular identifiers. Each CDR3 protein gets one entry after TCRdb re-called the PCR reads with MiXCR. The sample holds hundreds of thousands of distinct CDR3 sequences, approximately 11% seen once. The sample was PBMCs, taken before TCRalphabeta/CD19-depleted stem cell transplant. Receptor source: a child less than two years old with acute myeloid leukemia, due to receive a stem cell transplant.

The J gene is TRBJ1-1, the V gene TRBV29-1; no clear D. Germline CDR1 reads SQVTM; CDR2 reads ANQGSEA. The CDR3 consists of 13 residues. This chain's CDR3 is CNADQDGLTEAFF. CDR3 nucleotides: TGCAACGCAGACCAGGACGGGCTCACCGAAGCTTTCTTT.

Ten or more counts support this clonotype. The V and J genes are TRBV24-1 and TRBJ2-2; no definite D call. The CDR3 is 13 amino acids. V gave up 7 bases and J gave up 3 bases, with 8 bases separating them. Germline CDR1 KGHDR, CDR2 SFDVKD. The CDR3 is CATRQQDTGELFF. CDR3 in DNA: TGTGCCACCAGGCAGCAGGACACCGGGGAGCTGTTTTTT.

This clonotype was detected ten times or more. This sequence joins TRBV7-6 and TRBJ2-3; 14 bases match TRBD2. V dropped 1 base and J dropped 2; count of bases not matched to a gene: 11. This CDR3 is built from 20 residues. Germline lookup yields CDR1 SGHVS and CDR2 FNYEAQ. The CDR3 DNA reads TGTGCCAGCAGCTTAGAGGTGGGACTAGCGGGAGTTCGGGACACAGATACGCAGTATTTT. It specifies CASSLEVGLAGVRDTDTQYF.

This clonotype has just a few counts. J is TRBJ2-3 and V is TRBV13; tentatively, D is TRBD1 or TRBD2 (5 bases each). CDR1 is PRHDT, CDR2 FYEKMQ, per germline (reference sequence). CDR3 length: 16 residues. Trimming shortened V by 7 bases and J by 10 bases, and 27 bases separated the two germline ends. CDR3 in amino acids: CASTFIDGGRGYAQYF. CDR3 sequence (DNA): TGTGCCAGCACCTTTATCGATGGGGGTCGGGGATACGCGCAGTATTTT.

On this clonotype: Possible read error: a much larger clone is one base away. The chain links TRBV7-2 to TRBJ1-2; 9 bases line up with TRBD1. Germline CDR1 is SGHTA and CDR2 is FQGNSA. This CDR3 has 13 residues. This chain's CDR3 is CASSMGQGHGYAF. The CDR3 DNA follows: TGTGCCAGCAGCATGGGACAGGGCCATGGCTACGCCTTC.

This clonotype occurred many times. The genes are TRBV19 and TRBJ2-1; D gene uncertain. Deletions cut 4 bases from V and 0 bases from J, with 4 bases between. The CDR3 contains 13 residues. Germline lookup yields CDR1 LNHDA and CDR2 SQIVND (reference sequence). The CDR3 loop is CASSKFSYNEQFF. CDR3 DNA sequence: TGTGCCAGTAGTAAATTCTCCTACAATGAGCAGTTCTTC.

This clonotype has a count of ten or more. This chain links TRBV5-1 with TRBJ2-6; tentatively, D is TRBD1 (5 bases). From germline, CDR1 is SGHRS and CDR2 YFSETQ. V was trimmed by 2 bases and J by 1 base, leaving 7 bases between them. The CDR3 contains 15 residues. CDR3 coding DNA: TGCGCCAGCAGCTTACAGGTATCTGGGGCCAACGTCCTGACTTTC. Protein: CASSLQVSGANVLTF.

Many counts were recorded for this clonotype. V and J are TRBV7-9 and TRBJ2-5; 8 bases agree with TRBD2. V shed 6 bases, J shed 4 bases, and the junction held 7 bases outside the gene matches. The CDR3 consists of 14 residues. Germline V gene sequence: CDR1 SEHNR, CDR2 FQNEAQ (reference sequence). The CDR3 is CASRSTGRGETQYF. The CDR3 DNA is TGTGCCAGCAGATCAACCGGGAGGGGAGAGACCCAGTACTTC. Full variable domain (rest looked up from reference TRBV7-9 and TRBJ2-5): DTGVSQNPRHKITKRGQNVTFRCDPISEHNRLYWYRQTLGQGPEFLTYFQNEAQLEKSRLLSDRFSAERPKGSFSTLEIQRTEQGDSAMYLCASRSTGRGETQYFGPGTRLLVL.

CDR3 bases: TGTGCCAGCAGTTATAAGCGGGAGAAGCAGTACTTC. Translating gives CASSYKREKQYF. The chain has TRBV6-2 or TRBV6-3 and TRBJ2-7; TRBD2 matches at 8 bases. J was trimmed by 8 bases and V by 3 bases; bases with no gene match: 3. CDR1 is MNHEY, CDR2 SVGEGT, per germline. The CDR3 length is 12 residues.

On this clonotype: A read error is possible here, since a much larger clone lies one base away. The rearrangement joins TRBV13 to TRBJ2-7; perhaps D is TRBD1 or TRBD2 (5 bases each). Germline V gene sequence: CDR1 PRHDT, CDR2 FYEKMQ (reference sequence). The CDR3 runs to 15 residues. V was trimmed by 6 bases and J by 5 bases, leaving 20 bases between them. CDR3 sequence (DNA): TGTGCCAGCAGTCGATGGACATCGGGGACCCACGAGCAGTACTTC. As protein: CASSRWTSGTHEQYF.

This clonotype was counted many times. This chain connects TRBV19 to TRBJ1-4; TRBD1 is a possible D gene (6 bases). With 7 bases removed from V and 8 bases from J, the gap between germline ends came to 11 bases. The CDR3 has 12 residues. The germline V gene encodes CDR1 LNHDA and CDR2 SQIVND (reference sequence). The CDR3 sequence: CASKQGNEKLFF. For the CDR3, the DNA is TGTGCCAGTAAACAGGGTAACGAAAAACTGTTTTTT.

Worth noting for this clonotype: An end of the junction differs from the germline gene, which may be a read error. This sequence joins TRBV20-1 and TRBJ2-7; 11 positions match TRBD2. Germline-derived CDR1 and CDR2 are DFQATT and SNEGSKA (reference sequence). This CDR3 has 15 amino acids. The CDR3 region is CSAPTLTSGGYDQYF. Written as DNA, the CDR3 is TGCAGTGCTCCGACGCTTACTAGCGGGGGCTACGACCAGTACTTC.

Ten or more counts support this clonotype. The chain recombines TRBV4-2 with TRBJ1-4; 7 bases map to TRBD1. In germline, CDR1 is LGHNA, CDR2 YNFKEQ. V trimming: 1 base; J trimming: 6 bases; junction bases outside the gene matches: 2. This CDR3 region has 14 residues. The CDR3: CASSQGGTDEKLFF. CDR3 DNA sequence: TGTGCCAGCAGCCAAGGGGGGACAGATGAAAAACTGTTTTTT.

The V gene is TRBV13, the J gene TRBJ2-7; a possible D gene is TRBD2 (6 bases). CDR1 and CDR2 (germline): PRHDT, FYEKMQ (reference sequence). The V gene lost 0 bases and the J gene lost 3 bases, with 9 bases spanning the gap. The CDR3 covers 14 residues. The CDR3 nucleotides read TGTGCCAGCAGCTTAGGCGGGAGTGTCTACGAGCAGTACTTC. Residues: CASSLGGSVYEQYF.

In this sample, this clonotype turned up a few times. This chain connects TRBV11-2 to TRBJ2-2; 11 bases line up with TRBD2. The ends lost 1 base at V and 4 bases at J; junction bases unmatched: 5. Germline V gene sequence: CDR1 SGHAT, CDR2 FQNNGV. This CDR3 has 17 residues. In nucleotides, the CDR3 is TGTGCCAGCAGCTTAGGTTCGACTAGCGGGGTCACCGGGGAGCTGTTTTTT. It yields the protein CASSLGSTSGVTGELFF.

This clonotype was counted at least ten times. The V gene is TRBV10-2, the J gene TRBJ1-6; 7 bases agree with TRBD1. The CDR3 has 13 amino acids. The ends lost 11 bases at V and 7 bases at J; junction bases unmatched: 8. Germline V lookup: CDR1 WSHSY, CDR2 SAAADI. The CDR3 sequence: CAGWDRPNSPLHF. CDR3 sequence (DNA): TGCGCCGGCTGGGACAGACCAAATTCACCCCTCCACTTT.

This clonotype was detected ten times or more. The V and J genes are TRBV7-2 and TRBJ2-6; D is perhaps TRBD2 (5 bases). V was cut by 0 bases and J by 2 bases, with 8 bases left in between. The germline V gene has CDR1 SGHTA and CDR2 FQGNSA. The CDR3 loop spans 16 amino acids. The CDR3 DNA sequence: TGTGCCAGCAGCTTAGCGACCGGGACTGGGGCCAACGTCCTGACTTTC. Its translation: CASSLATGTGANVLTF.

This clonotype was seen many times. This CDR3 reads CASRTGRYNEQFF. The CDR3 nucleotides are TGTGCCAGCAGGACAGGACGATACAATGAGCAGTTCTTC. This chain joins TRBV28 and TRBJ2-1, with D perhaps matching TRBD1 (6 bases). The CDR3 consists of 13 residues. Germline V gene sequence: CDR1 MDHEN, CDR2 SYDVKM. V lost 6 bases to trimming and J lost 4 bases, with 10 bases between them. Combining the CDR3 with reference TRBV28 and TRBJ2-1 gives the whole variable domain DVKVTQSSRYLVKRTGEKVFLECVQDMDHENMFWYRQDPGLGLRLIYFSYDVKMKEKGDIPEGYSVSREKKERFSLILESASTNQTSMYLCASRTGRYNEQFFGPGTRLTVL.

This clonotype was observed a few times. The V call is TRBV20-1, the J call TRBJ2-2; D is possibly TRBD1 (6 bases). V was shortened by 6 bases and J by 4 bases, with 15 bases between the two germline ends. The CDR3 length is 14 residues. Germline CDR1 and CDR2: DFQATT and SNEGSKA (reference sequence). The CDR3 spells CSATKGQFTGELFF. As DNA, the CDR3 is TGCAGTGCCACGAAGGGACAATTCACCGGGGAGCTGTTTTTT.

At least ten counts were recorded for this clonotype. The V call is TRBV7-9, the J call TRBJ2-5; possible D gene TRBD2, 6 bases. The CDR3 runs 14 residues. The germline V gene has CDR1 SEHNR and CDR2 FQNEAQ (reference sequence). Trimming cost V 3 bases and J 5 bases, with 13 bases left between them. The CDR3 DNA sequence: TGTGCCAGCAGCTTCCATGGTGGGGGGGAGACCCAGTACTTC. Translated: CASSFHGGGETQYF. Combining the CDR3 with reference TRBV7-9 and TRBJ2-5 gives the whole variable domain DTGVSQNPRHKITKRGQNVTFRCDPISEHNRLYWYRQTLGQGPEFLTYFQNEAQLEKSRLLSDRFSAERPKGSFSTLEIQRTEQGDSAMYLCASSFHGGGETQYFGPGTRLLVL.